These 4 T cell receptor beta chains share one sample of origin, sequenced in a study of shared clonotypes between healthy human individuals (dated by TCRdb to about 2020). To prepare the library, the immunoSEQ multiplex PCR assay was applied. TCRdb provides this immuneACCESS table in a form limited to in-frame rearrangements. Some clones are lacking; in checked studies, under half of them reflect an unresolved V gene, and why the rest are absent is not known. The sample data list fewer than 1.6 million clones, and about 98.5% of these were observed just once. Around 0.33% of the sample is in the top ten clones. The material sequenced was naive CD4+ T cells sorted from blood. The cell subset or site label on this specimen signifies: CD45RA+ positively selected. Receptors originate from a man aged 25-45 years in good health.

The chain carries TRBV29-1 and TRBJ2-6; 7 nucleotides align to TRBD2. Germline trimming cut 6 bases from V and 2 bases from J; bases unmatched to any gene: 7. This CDR3 has 15 amino acids. Germline values: CDR1 SQVTM, CDR2 ANQGSEA. CDR3 nucleotide sequence: TGCAGCGTCCAGGGAGGGTTAGCTGGGGCCAACGTCCTGACTTTC. Protein sequence: CSVQGGLAGANVLTF.

This chain uses TRBV18 with TRBJ1-1; TRBD1 might be the D (5 bases). Trimming left V 4 bases short and J 4 bases short, with 13 bases between. Per the germline V gene, CDR1 is KGHSH and CDR2 is LQKENI. This CDR3 has 14 residues. CDR3 sequence: CASSRDGRGTEAFF. The CDR3 DNA reads TGTGCCAGCTCACGGGACGGTCGGGGCACTGAAGCTTTCTTT.

The chain couples TRBV7-6 to TRBJ2-3; TRBD2 matches 14 bases. The CDR3 spans 19 residues. J was trimmed by 1 base and V by 5 bases; bases with no gene match: 11. CDR1 SGHVS and CDR2 FNYEAQ come from the germline V gene. The CDR3 loop reads CASSQGLAGVFPRTDTQYF. The DNA of the CDR3 is TGTGCCAGCAGCCAGGGACTAGCGGGAGTGTTCCCCCGCACAGATACGCAGTATTTT. Filled out from reference TRBV7-6 and TRBJ2-3, the complete variable domain reads GAGVSQSPRYKVTKRGQDVALRCDPISGHVSLYWYRQALGQGPEFLTYFNYEAQQDKSGLPNDRFSAERPEGSISTLTIQRTEQRDSAMYRCASSQGLAGVFPRTDTQYFGPGTRLTVL.

The V gene is TRBV9, the J gene TRBJ2-3; no clear D gene. This CDR3 region has 14 residues. From germline, CDR1 is SGDLS and CDR2 YYNGEE. Trimming removed 0 bases at V and 2 bases at J, with 7 bases between. The CDR3 sequence is CASSVAVNTDTQYF. CDR3 in DNA: TGTGCCAGCAGCGTAGCGGTCAACACAGATACGCAGTATTTT.